The rows below give T cell receptor beta chains drawn from one sample of a study of blood T cells in healthy people across ages. TCRdb reanalysed the 5' RACE reads using MiXCR and keeps one entry per CDR3 protein. Seen here are roughly 800,000 distinct CDR3 sequences, about three fifths observed once, and the top ten hold 22%. Sequencing input: blood. Receptor source: a man aged 30 to 45 in good health. CDR3s include the opening cysteine and the closing phenylalanine or tryptophan. The order of the fields is J gene, D gene, clone size, V gene, CDR3 protein, CDR3 DNA. D genes are given only for firm matches. Clone size is given for some rows only: seen once, a few or many times, or a class if the clone is expanded.

TRBJ1-1 | - | - | TRBV7-6 | CASSLGPGVGNTEAFF | TGTGCCAGCAGCTTAGGACCAGGGGTGGGTAACACTGAAGCTTTCTTT
TRBJ2-1 | - | - | TRBV7-9 | CASSPRVLGYLVGNEQFF | TGTGCCAGCAGTCCGAGGGTCTTGGGGTATTTGGTCGGGAATGAGCAGTTCTTC
TRBJ2-5 | TRBD1 | few | TRBV10-1 | CASRRSPGQQLYQETQYF | TGCGCCAGCAGGCGATCCCCGGGACAGCAACTTTACCAAGAGACCCAGTACTTC
TRBJ1-5 | - | - | TRBV20-1 | CSARGQQGWNQPQHF | TGCAGTGCTAGAGGTCAACAGGGTTGGAATCAGCCCCAGCATTTT
TRBJ2-7 | TRBD2 | - | TRBV7-2 | CASILAGLSYEQYF | TGTGCCAGCATTTTAGCGGGCCTCTCCTACGAGCAGTACTTC
TRBJ2-3 | - | - | TRBV28 | CASETGGRKADTQYF | TGTGCCAGCGAGACAGGAGGGCGTAAGGCAGATACGCAGTATTTT
TRBJ2-3 | TRBD2 | many | TRBV7-2 | CASSSGLADTDTQYF | TGTGCCAGCAGCTCGGGACTAGCGGACACAGATACGCAGTATTTT
TRBJ2-1 | - | - | TRBV28 | CASSLPRREQFF | TGTGCCAGCAGTTTACCTAGGCGGGAGCAGTTCTTC
TRBJ2-1 | - | - | TRBV6-4 | CASSDPEGGEQFF | TGTGCCAGCAGTGACCCGGAAGGGGGGGAGCAGTTCTTC
TRBJ1-6 | TRBD1 | many | TRBV2 | CATGDSHNSPLHF | TGTGCCACCGGGGACAGTCATAATTCACCCCTCCACTTT
TRBJ1-6 | - | - | TRBV20-1 | CSASVGVTYNSPLHF | TGCAGTGCTAGCGTGGGGGTCACCTATAATTCACCCCTCCACTTT
TRBJ1-5 | - | few | TRBV7-9 | CASSPAGNQNQPQHF | TGTGCCAGCAGCCCAGCCGGGAACCAAAATCAGCCCCAGCATTTT
TRBJ1-1 | - | - | TRBV5-1 | CASSLYGATEAFF | TGCGCCAGCAGCCTTTATGGGGCGACTGAAGCTTTCTTT
TRBJ2-7 | TRBD1 | - | TRBV7-2 | CASSFSRTGGSEQYF | TGTGCCAGCAGCTTCTCTCGGACAGGGGGCTCCGAGCAGTACTTC
TRBJ2-3 | TRBD2 | few | TRBV27 | CASSPWTSGTDTQYF | TGTGCCAGCAGTCCCTGGACTAGCGGCACAGATACGCAGTATTTT
TRBJ1-1 | TRBD1 | - | TRBV20-1 | CSAPNKGQVNTEAFF | TGCAGTGCTCCGAATAAGGGACAGGTGAACACTGAAGCTTTCTTT
TRBJ2-3 | TRBD1 | - | TRBV6-2/TRBV6-3 | CAIVDRATDTQYF | TGTGCCATCGTGGACAGGGCTACAGATACGCAGTATTTT
TRBJ1-6 | - | - | TRBV5-5 | CANSLKTSPLHF | TGTGCCAACAGCTTGAAGACATCACCCCTCCACTTT
TRBJ2-7 | - | - | TRBV2 | CASNQGKFEQYF | TGTGCCAGCAACCAAGGGAAATTCGAGCAGTACTTC
TRBJ1-5 | - | - | TRBV5-5 | CASSLSQNSNQPQHF | TGTGCCAGCAGCTTGAGCCAGAATAGCAATCAGCCCCAGCATTTT
TRBJ2-1 | TRBD2 | - | TRBV29-1 | CSFWTSGGYNEQFF | TGCAGCTTCTGGACTAGCGGGGGTTACAATGAGCAGTTCTTC
TRBJ2-3 | - | - | TRBV15 | CATSNPSSDTQYF | TGTGCCACCAGCAACCCCAGTTCAGATACGCAGTATTTT
TRBJ2-1 | TRBD1 | - | TRBV11-1 | CASSLAGTGGREQFF | TGTGCCAGCAGCTTAGCCGGGACAGGGGGCCGGGAGCAGTTCTTC
TRBJ2-7 | TRBD2 | - | TRBV4-3 | CASSQALAGSYEQYF | TGCGCCAGCAGCCAAGCACTAGCGGGTTCCTACGAGCAGTACTTC
TRBJ2-7 | TRBD1 | - | TRBV20-1 | CSARRTGATYEQYF | TGCAGTGCTAGACGGACAGGGGCCACCTACGAGCAGTACTTC
TRBJ2-7 | - | few | TRBV4-1 | CASSQGSGAYEQYF | TGCGCCAGCAGCCAAGGGTCGGGCGCCTACGAGCAGTACTTC
TRBJ2-5 | - | many | TRBV18 | CASSPSREETQYF | TGTGCCAGCAGCCCCTCCAGGGAAGAGACCCAGTACTTC
TRBJ2-3 | - | once | TRBV9 | CASSVGVGSTDTQYF | TGTGCCAGCAGCGTAGGGGTAGGGAGCACAGATACGCAGTATTTT
TRBJ2-3 | - | few | TRBV6-2/TRBV6-3 | CASGGDTQYF | TGTGCCAGCGGTGGAGATACGCAGTATTTT
TRBJ1-5 | - | - | TRBV27 | CASSLVAGHQPQHF | TGTGCCAGCAGTTTAGTGGCAGGGCATCAGCCCCAGCATTTT
TRBJ2-7 | - | few | TRBV29-1 | CSVEDIGGDRSVSYEQYF | TGCAGCGTTGAAGACATAGGAGGGGACAGATCAGTCTCCTACGAGCAGTACTTC
TRBJ2-1 | TRBD1 | - | TRBV20-1 | CSARDAGTVPYNEQFF | TGCAGTGCTAGAGATGCCGGGACAGTTCCCTACAATGAGCAGTTCTTC
TRBJ2-3 | - | - | TRBV11-1 | CASSWDGTDTQYF | TGTGCCAGCAGCTGGGACGGCACAGATACGCAGTATTTT
TRBJ1-4 | - | - | TRBV7-6 | CASSPIEGTYEKLFF | TGTGCCAGCAGCCCTATAGAGGGGACCTATGAAAAACTGTTTTTT
TRBJ2-3 | - | many | TRBV20-1 | CSVQTSGTDTQYF | TGCAGTGTCCAGACTAGTGGCACAGATACGCAGTATTTT
TRBJ1-1 | - | few | TRBV11-2 | CASSLWAGLNTEAFF | TGTGCCAGCAGCTTATGGGCAGGGCTGAACACTGAAGCTTTCTTT
TRBJ2-5 | TRBD2 | - | TRBV3-1 | CASSGSTSGRTQYF | TGTGCCAGCAGCGGGTCGACTAGCGGGAGGACCCAGTACTTC
TRBJ1-5 | - | - | TRBV28 | CASSLTSTMVQPQHF | TGTGCCAGCAGCCTGACATCAACGATGGTCCAGCCCCAGCATTTT
TRBJ1-2 | TRBD1 | - | TRBV29-1 | CSGGQGAGYTF | TGCAGCGGGGGACAGGGGGCGGGCTACACCTTC
TRBJ2-1 | TRBD2 | few | TRBV7-2 | CASSFTSASYEQFF | TGTGCCAGCAGCTTCACTAGCGCCTCCTACGAGCAGTTCTTC